The clone carrying this TCR beta chain was found many times. Its target is not known. This specimen belongs to a study of glioma-infiltrating T cells. Study-level findings and limits: CDR3 overlap between tissue and blood was very small.

TCR alpha and beta CDR3 regions were amplified from RNA using iRepertoire nested multiplex PCR. A single record per CDR3 protein comes from TCRdb applying MiXCR to the multiplex PCR reads. The top ten clones hold 35% to 40% of a sample with more than 90,000 distinct CDR3 sequences, around 40% of them seen once. Trimming cost V 0 bases and J 7 bases, with 9 bases left between them. Germline V gene sequence: CDR1 LGHNA, CDR2 YNFKEQ. The CDR3 totals 13 residues. The sequenced sample was glioma tissue, nonneoplastic brain tissue, or PBMCs (not recorded which). The clonotype was recovered from a human donor with low-grade glioma or glioblastoma, undergoing nonglioma brain surgery, or in good health (not recorded which). The V call is TRBV4-2, the J call TRBJ1-1; unclear D gene. The CDR3 spells CASSQDLESEAFF. The CDR3 DNA sequence: TGTGCCAGCAGCCAAGACCTAGAAAGTGAAGCTTTCTTT.